This is a list of T cell receptor beta chains from one sample in a study of blood T cells in healthy people across ages. One entry per CDR3 protein, called by TCRdb with MiXCR from the 5' RACE reads. The sample yields about 1,600,000 distinct CDR3 sequences, roughly 40% seen once. The sample comprised blood. The receptor source for this set is a woman younger than 30 in good health. CDR3s include the opening cysteine and the closing phenylalanine or tryptophan. D genes are given only for firm matches. A clone size is listed for some rows: how often the clone was seen (once, few, many), or a class if it is expanded.

size: .
D: .
V: TRBV6-1
J: TRBJ1-1
DNA: TGTGCCAGCAGTGAAACGCGGACTGAAGCTTTCTTT
CDR3: CASSETRTEAFF

size: .
D: .
V: TRBV7-2
J: TRBJ1-5
DNA: TGTGCCAGCAGCTTAGCGGCAAACAATAAGCCCCAGCATTTT
CDR3: CASSLAANNKPQHF

size: .
D: .
V: TRBV20-1
J: TRBJ2-7
DNA: TGCAGTGCTTTCTCTGATAGCTCCTACAATGAGCAGTACTTC
CDR3: CSAFSDSSYNEQYF

size: .
D: .
V: TRBV28
J: TRBJ2-2
DNA: TGTGCCAGCAGTGGTCCGGGACACCTTCACACCGGGGAGCTGTTTTTT
CDR3: CASSGPGHLHTGELFF

size: few
D: .
V: TRBV5-1
J: TRBJ1-5
DNA: TGCGCCAGCAGTACCGGATATAGCAATCAGCCCCAGCATTTT
CDR3: CASSTGYSNQPQHF

size: few
D: .
V: TRBV12-3/TRBV12-4
J: TRBJ1-4
DNA: TGTGCCAGCAGTGGATCAGTTGCAACTAATGAAAAACTGTTTTTT
CDR3: CASSGSVATNEKLFF

size: .
D: .
V: TRBV4-2
J: TRBJ2-7
DNA: TGTGCCAGCAGCCAAGAGCTGGGGCTACACTACGAGCAGTACTTC
CDR3: CASSQELGLHYEQYF

size: .
D: TRBD2
V: TRBV5-1
J: TRBJ2-7
DNA: TGCGCCAGCAGCTTCAGAGGGACTAGCAACTACAATGAGCAGTACTTC
CDR3: CASSFRGTSNYNEQYF

size: many
D: .
V: TRBV18
J: TRBJ2-1
DNA: TGTGCCAGCAGCCCCGGAGACAATGAGCAGTTCTTC
CDR3: CASSPGDNEQFF

size: .
D: TRBD2
V: TRBV27
J: TRBJ2-7
DNA: TGTGCCAGCAGTTCCCGTGGTTGGCTAGCGGGCACGGGGGGCTACGAGCAGTACTTC
CDR3: CASSSRGWLAGTGGYEQYF

size: few
D: TRBD2
V: TRBV7-2
J: TRBJ2-1
DNA: TGTGCCAGCAGCTTAGGGGGACTAGCGGGAGTGGATGAGCAGTTCTTC
CDR3: CASSLGGLAGVDEQFF

size: once
D: TRBD2
V: TRBV14
J: TRBJ2-3
DNA: TGTGCCAGCAGCCCCGGACTAGCGGGACCTTACACAGATACACAGTATTTT
CDR3: CASSPGLAGPYTDTQYF

size: .
D: .
V: TRBV28
J: TRBJ1-2
DNA: TGTGCCAGCAGCCGGTTGGTTGGGTACACCTTC
CDR3: CASSRLVGYTF

size: few
D: .
V: TRBV11-1
J: TRBJ2-7
DNA: TGTGCCAGCAGCTCGTTCGGGAGTTCTCTGGCCGAGCAGTACTTC
CDR3: CASSSFGSSLAEQYF